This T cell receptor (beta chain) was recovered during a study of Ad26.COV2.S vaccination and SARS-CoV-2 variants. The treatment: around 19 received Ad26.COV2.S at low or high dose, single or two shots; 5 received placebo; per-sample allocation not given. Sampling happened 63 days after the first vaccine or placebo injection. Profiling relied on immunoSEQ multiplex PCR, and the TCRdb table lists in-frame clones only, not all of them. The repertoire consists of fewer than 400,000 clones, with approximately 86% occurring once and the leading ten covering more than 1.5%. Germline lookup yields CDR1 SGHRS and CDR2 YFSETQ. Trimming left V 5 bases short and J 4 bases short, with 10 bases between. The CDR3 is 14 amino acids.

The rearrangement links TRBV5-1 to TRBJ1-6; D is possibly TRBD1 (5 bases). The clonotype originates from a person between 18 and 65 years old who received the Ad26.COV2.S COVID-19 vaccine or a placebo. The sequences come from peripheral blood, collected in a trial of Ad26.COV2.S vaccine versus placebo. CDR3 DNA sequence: TGCGCCAGCAGGTCGGACACTTATAATTCACCCCTCCACTTT. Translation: CASRSDTYNSPLHF. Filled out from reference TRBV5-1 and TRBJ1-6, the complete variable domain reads KAGVTQTPRYLIKTRGQQVTLSCSPISGHRSVSWYQQTPGQGLQFLFEYFSETQRNKGNFPGRFSGRQFSNSRSEMNVSTLELGDSALYLCASRSDTYNSPLHFGNGTRLTVT.